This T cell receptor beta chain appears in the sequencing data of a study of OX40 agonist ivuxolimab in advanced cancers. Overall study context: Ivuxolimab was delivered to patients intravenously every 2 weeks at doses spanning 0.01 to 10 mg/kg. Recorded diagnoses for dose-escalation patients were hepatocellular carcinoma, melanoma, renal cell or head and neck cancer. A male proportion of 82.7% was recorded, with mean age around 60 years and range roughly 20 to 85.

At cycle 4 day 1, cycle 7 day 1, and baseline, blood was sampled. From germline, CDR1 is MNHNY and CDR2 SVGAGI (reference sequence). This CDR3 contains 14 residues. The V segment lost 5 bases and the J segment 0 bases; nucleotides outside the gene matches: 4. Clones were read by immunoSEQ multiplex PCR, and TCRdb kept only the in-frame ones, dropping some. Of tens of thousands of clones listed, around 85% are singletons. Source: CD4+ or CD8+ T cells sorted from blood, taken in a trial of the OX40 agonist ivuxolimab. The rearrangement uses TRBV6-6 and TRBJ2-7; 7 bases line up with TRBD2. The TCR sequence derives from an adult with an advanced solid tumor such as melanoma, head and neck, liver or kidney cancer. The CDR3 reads CASSAGGNSYEQYF. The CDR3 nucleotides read TGTGCCAGCAGTGCCGGGGGGAACTCCTACGAGCAGTACTTC.